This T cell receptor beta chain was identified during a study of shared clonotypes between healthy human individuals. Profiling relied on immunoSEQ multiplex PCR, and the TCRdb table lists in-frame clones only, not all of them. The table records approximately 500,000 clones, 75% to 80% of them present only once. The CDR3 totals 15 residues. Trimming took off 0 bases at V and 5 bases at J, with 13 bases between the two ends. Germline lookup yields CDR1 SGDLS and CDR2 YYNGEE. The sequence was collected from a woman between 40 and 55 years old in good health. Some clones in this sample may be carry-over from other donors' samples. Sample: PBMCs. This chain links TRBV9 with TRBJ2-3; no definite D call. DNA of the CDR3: TGTGCCAGCAGCGTAGTAGGTCTGGCGTTAGATACGCAGTATTTT. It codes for CASSVVGLALDTQYF.